This T cell receptor beta chain was obtained from a study of T-cell memory formation after mild COVID-19. TCRdb processed the 5' RACE reads anew with MiXCR; each CDR3 protein has one entry. The sample has about 600,000 distinct CDR3 sequences, 20% to 25% seen once. This CDR3 has 17 amino acids. The ends lost 4 bases at V and 0 bases at J; junction bases unmatched: 5. CDR1 is MGHRA and CDR2 is YSYEKL in the germline V gene. This clonotype was found a few times. The chain joins TRBV4-1 to TRBJ2-6; 8 bases agree with TRBD1. Sequencing was done on a sample of PBMCs or a T cell subset sorted from them (not recorded which). The receptor was derived from an adult woman who had mild COVID-19 (a few samples of this study predate the infection). Cell type and time point are not known. In DNA, the CDR3 is TGCGCCAGCAGCCTGGGACAGGCTAGCTCTGGGGCCAACGTCCTGACTTTC. Its protein is CASSLGQASSGANVLTF.